Given below is one T cell receptor beta chain in context. This sample was taken from a study of blood T cell repertoires in COVID-19. This CDR3 has 15 residues. The ends lost 0 bases at V and 7 bases at J; junction bases unmatched: 5. Germline V CDR1 and CDR2: PRHDT, FYEKMQ (reference sequence). Produced via immunoSEQ multiplex PCR; TCRdb's table is partial and in-frame only. The profile shows about 180,000 clones, 65% to 90% of them singletons. This chain links TRBV13 with TRBJ1-4; 7 bases fit TRBD1. The sequenced sample consisted of peripheral blood. The TCR sequence derives from a human donor in a cohort sampled during active COVID-19. As DNA, the CDR3 is TGTGCCAGCAGCTTAGGCGCTAGGGGGCTTGAAAAACTGTTTTTT. This codes for CASSLGARGLEKLFF.